Presented here are 6 T cell receptor beta chains from one specimen sequenced in a study of blood T cell repertoires in COVID-19. Only in-frame clones appear in the TCRdb table, and some are missing; sequencing was by immunoSEQ multiplex PCR. Of about 84,000 clones listed, 60% to 75% were seen once; the top ten hold more than 5%. Sequencing was carried out using peripheral blood. The receptors here all came from a man in his fifties or sixties with active or convalescent COVID-19.

The rearrangement links TRBV15 to TRBJ1-6; 8 bases are a match to TRBD1. Trimming at V came to 5 bases and at J to 8 bases, leaving 8 bases not matched to a gene. The CDR3 spans 15 residues. The germline V gene has CDR1 LNHNV and CDR2 YYDKDF (reference sequence). The CDR3 reads CATSPQADRDSPLHF. DNA for the CDR3: TGTGCCACCAGCCCGCAGGCGGACAGGGATTCACCCCTCCACTTT.

The table lists this clone with a count of one. This rearrangement joins TRBV7-2 to TRBJ2-2, with 7 bases aligning to TRBD1. CDR1 is SGHTA, CDR2 FQGNSA, per germline. The CDR3 is made up of 16 amino acids. The V and J ends lost 3 bases and 4 bases, in that order; junction bases with no gene match: 8. DNA of the CDR3: TGTGCCAGCAGCTTCGTCAGGGGGTGGGGCACCGGGGAGCTGTTTTTT. As protein: CASSFVRGWGTGELFF.

This chain joins TRBV13 and TRBJ1-3; D gene uncertain. The CDR3 is 14 residues long. Trimming took 3 bases from V and 2 from J, leaving 8 bases between them. Germline V lookup: CDR1 PRHDT, CDR2 FYEKMQ (reference sequence). In DNA, the CDR3 is TGTGCCAGCAGCTTTTCGTCCGCTGGAAACACCATATATTTT. Protein: CASSFSSAGNTIYF.

The chain combines TRBV2 with TRBJ1-1, with D perhaps matching TRBD1 (6 bases). Germline CDR1 and CDR2: SNHLY and FYNNEI. The CDR3 has 12 residues. Trimming left V 7 bases short and J 5 bases short, with 11 bases between. For the CDR3, the DNA is TGTGCCAGCATGGGAGGGGGGACTGAAGCTTTCTTT. Protein: CASMGGGTEAFF.

This chain joins TRBV19 and TRBJ2-1, with D perhaps TRBD1 (8 bases). Trimming stripped 6 bases from V and 4 bases from J, with 19 bases between. Germline V gene sequence: CDR1 LNHDA, CDR2 SQIVND (reference sequence). CDR3 size: 16 residues. The CDR3 DNA follows: TGTGCCAGTAGCAAACCCGGACAGGGAGGGTACAATGAGCAGTTCTTC. Amino acid sequence: CASSKPGQGGYNEQFF.

The chain carries TRBV4-3 and TRBJ1-2, with a tentative D call TRBD1 (5 bases). The germline gives CDR1 LGHNA, CDR2 YSLEER. V was pared by 1 base and J by 4 bases, with 13 bases between. This CDR3 region has 15 residues. The CDR3 protein is CASSQGAGGTYGYTF. The DNA of the CDR3 is TGCGCCAGCAGCCAAGGGGCCGGCGGGACCTATGGCTACACCTTC.